Below, one T cell receptor beta chain is given with its context. This entry is derived from a study of cytomegalovirus exposure and HLA in healthy donors. Sequenced by immunoSEQ multiplex PCR; TCRdb stores in-frame clones only, minus some. Here the sample spans 150,000 to 200,000 clones, around 90% being singletons. Germline V gene lookup returns CDR1 GTSNPN and CDR2 SVGIG (reference sequence). This CDR3 comprises 14 residues. The V end was cut by 4 bases, the J end by 5 bases, with 15 bases between. This TCR derives from a woman aged 18 to 35 in good health and CMV-seropositive. Sequencing was performed on PBMCs. The chain employs TRBV30 and TRBJ2-1; a weak D match, TRBD2 (6 bases). CDR3 bases: TGTGCCTGGACGAGGGGACTCGCCAACAATGAGCAGTTCTTC. Amino acid sequence: CAWTRGLANNEQFF.